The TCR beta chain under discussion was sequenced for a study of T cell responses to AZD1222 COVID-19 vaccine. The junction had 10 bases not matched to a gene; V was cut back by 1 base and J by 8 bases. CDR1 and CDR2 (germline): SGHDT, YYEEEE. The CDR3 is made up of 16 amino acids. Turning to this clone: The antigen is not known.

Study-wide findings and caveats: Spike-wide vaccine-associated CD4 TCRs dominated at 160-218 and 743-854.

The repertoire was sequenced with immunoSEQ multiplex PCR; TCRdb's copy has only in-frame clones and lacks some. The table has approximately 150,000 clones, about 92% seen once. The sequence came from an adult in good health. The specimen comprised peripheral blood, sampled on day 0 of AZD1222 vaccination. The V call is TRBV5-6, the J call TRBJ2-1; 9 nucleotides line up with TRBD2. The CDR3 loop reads CASSLYGGGVVDEQFF. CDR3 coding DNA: TGTGCCAGCAGCTTGTATGGCGGGGGGGTCGTGGATGAGCAGTTCTTC.